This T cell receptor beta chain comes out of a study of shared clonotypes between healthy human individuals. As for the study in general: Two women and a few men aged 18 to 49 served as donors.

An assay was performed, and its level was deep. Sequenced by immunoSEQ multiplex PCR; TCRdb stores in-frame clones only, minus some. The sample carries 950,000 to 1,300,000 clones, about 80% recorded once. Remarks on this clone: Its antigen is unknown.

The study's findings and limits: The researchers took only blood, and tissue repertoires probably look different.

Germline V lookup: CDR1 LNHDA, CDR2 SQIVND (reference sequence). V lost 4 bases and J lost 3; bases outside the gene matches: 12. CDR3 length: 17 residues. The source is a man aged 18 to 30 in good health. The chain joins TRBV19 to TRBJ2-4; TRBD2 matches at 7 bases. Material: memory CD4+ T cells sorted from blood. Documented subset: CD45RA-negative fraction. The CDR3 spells CASSTAPGIAGKNIQYF. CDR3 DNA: TGTGCCAGTAGTACGGCCCCAGGGATAGCGGGCAAAAACATTCAGTACTTC.